These 18 T cell receptor beta chains were sequenced from one sample in a study of cytomegalovirus exposure and HLA in healthy donors (dated by TCRdb to about 2017). Libraries were prepared through the immunoSEQ multiplex PCR assay. The multiplex PCR relied on a mix of 60 forward primers for TCR Vbeta segments and 13 reverse primers for TCR Jbeta segments. The table comes from immuneACCESS by way of TCRdb, which keeps in-frame sequences with V and J called. Part of the clones is missing from these tables; in studies checked, under half for an unresolved V gene and the rest for unknown reasons. This sample's table carries about 55,000 clones. Together, the top ten hold approximately 10% of the sample. Sequences were obtained from PBMCs. The source is a man aged 50-60 years in good health and CMV-seropositive.

Here the CDR3 reads CASSEERWGANVLTF. CDR3 nucleotide sequence: TGTGCCAGCAGTGAGGAGCGCTGGGGGGCCAACGTCCTGACTTTC. The chain recombines TRBV2 with TRBJ2-6; unclear D gene. The germline V gene has CDR1 SNHLY and CDR2 FYNNEI. CDR3 length: 15 amino acids. V lost 3 bases, J lost 4 bases, and 10 bases lay in between.

As DNA, the CDR3 is TGTGCCAGCGCCAGGGGGAGCAATCAGCCCCAGCATTTT. It translates to CASARGSNQPQHF. The J gene is TRBJ1-5, the V gene TRBV19, with 7 positions matching TRBD1. After removal of 9 bases from V and 1 base from J, the junction contained 3 bases not matched to a gene. Germline CDR1 reads LNHDA; CDR2 reads SQIVND (reference sequence). CDR3 length: 13 residues.

V gene TRBV4-1 combines with J gene TRBJ2-7; 8 bases match TRBD1. Per the germline V gene, CDR1 is MGHRA and CDR2 is YSYEKL. V dropped 0 bases and J dropped 2; count of bases not matched to a gene: 6. CDR3 size: 16 residues. The CDR3 sequence is CASSQDGGTGTYEQYF. The CDR3, as DNA: TGCGCCAGCAGCCAAGATGGGGGGACAGGAACCTACGAGCAGTACTTC.

J is TRBJ2-7 and V is TRBV29-1; 9 bases are a match to TRBD1. Trimming removed 4 bases from V and 2 bases from J; junction bases left unmatched: 3. The germline CDR1 and CDR2 sequences are SQVTM and ANQGSEA. There are 13 residues in the CDR3. In nucleotides, the CDR3 is TGCAGCGTTGGCGGGACAGGGACCTACGAGCAGTACTTC. This translates into CSVGGTGTYEQYF.

The gene calls are TRBV5-1 and TRBJ2-5; the match to TRBD2 covers 12 bases. The CDR3 is 15 residues long. With 4 bases clipped from V and 5 bases from J, the junction kept 6 bases outside the gene matches. Germline V gives CDR1 SGHRS, CDR2 YFSETQ. The CDR3 DNA is TGCGCCAGCAGCACAACTAGCGGGGGGCCTGAGACCCAGTACTTC. This gives the protein CASSTTSGGPETQYF.

The chain is built from TRBV6-5 and TRBJ2-7; 10 bases match TRBD1. V lost 11 bases and J lost 4; bases outside the gene matches: 11. The CDR3 extends over 14 amino acids. Germline CDR1 is MNHEY and CDR2 is SVGAGI. CDR3 protein: CASRRDRGLYEQYF. For the CDR3, the DNA is TGTGCCTCAAGGAGGGACAGGGGATTGTACGAGCAGTACTTC.

The CDR3 DNA follows: TGCGCCAGCAGCAAAGGACAGGGAAACTATGGCTACACCTTC. It is translated as CASSKGQGNYGYTF. J is TRBJ1-2 and V is TRBV5-1; 8 bases are shared with TRBD1. The CDR3 length is 14 residues. In germline, CDR1 is SGHRS, CDR2 YFSETQ. V lost 4 bases and J lost 2; bases outside the gene matches: 4.

The rearrangement links TRBV6-1 to TRBJ2-7; 8 positions agree with TRBD2. J gave up 2 bases and V 5 bases, and 8 bases lay outside the gene matches. CDR1 MNHNS and CDR2 SASEGT come from the germline V gene. This CDR3 comprises 15 residues. CDR3 in amino acids: CASSFLAGPAYEQYF. The CDR3 coding sequence is TGTGCCAGCAGTTTTCTAGCGGGTCCCGCCTACGAGCAGTACTTC.

The V gene is TRBV13, the J gene TRBJ2-1; D unresolved. V shed 1 base and J shed 9 bases, with 4 bases lying between them. Germline assignment: CDR1 PRHDT and CDR2 FYEKMQ (reference sequence). The CDR3 has 11 amino acids. The CDR3 region has the DNA TGTGCCAGCAGCTTAGCCCGTGAGCAGTTCTTC. The encoded protein is CASSLAREQFF.

V is TRBV16 and J is TRBJ2-7; D gene ambiguous. The germline CDR1 and CDR2 sequences are KGHSY and FQNENV. The CDR3 totals 16 residues. V was pared by 1 base and J by 0 bases, with 13 bases between. The CDR3 reads CASSQFRSGPSYEQYF. CDR3 DNA sequence: TGTGCCAGCAGCCAATTTAGGTCAGGCCCCTCCTACGAGCAGTACTTC.

V and J are TRBV11-2 and TRBJ2-7; TRBD2 agrees at 10 bases. Germline values: CDR1 SGHAT, CDR2 FQNNGV. V lost 5 bases, J lost 3 bases, and 4 bases stayed unmatched. CDR3 length: 14 amino acids. The CDR3 region is CASSPRTSGYEQYF. The CDR3 region has the DNA TGTGCCAGCAGCCCCAGGACTAGCGGCTACGAGCAGTACTTC.

The chain uses TRBV6-1 and TRBJ1-5; 7 bases map to TRBD1. With 6 bases clipped from V and 11 bases from J, the junction kept 13 bases outside the gene matches. This CDR3 spans 14 amino acids. Germline V CDR1 and CDR2: MNHNS, SASEGT. The CDR3 sequence: CASRETGVRLAQHF. Here the CDR3 DNA reads TGTGCCAGCAGGGAAACAGGGGTACGTTTGGCCCAGCATTTT.

The V and J genes are TRBV30 and TRBJ1-5; TRBD1 matches at 7 bases. V lost 3 bases and J lost 7; bases outside the gene matches: 18. Germline CDR1 and CDR2: GTSNPN and SVGIG (reference sequence). This CDR3 region has 17 residues. This chain's CDR3 is CAWSADRVAPVRQPQHF. The CDR3 DNA sequence: TGTGCCTGGAGCGCTGACAGGGTGGCCCCCGTCCGCCAGCCCCAGCATTTT.

This chain links TRBV7-2 with TRBJ1-2, with 12 bases that match TRBD1. Germline CDR1 is SGHTA and CDR2 is FQGNSA. The CDR3 totals 16 residues. The V gene end was trimmed by 1 base and the J gene end by 4 bases; junction bases not matched to a gene: 4. The CDR3 DNA follows: TGTGCCAGCAGCTTAGGACCGGGACAGGGGGCCTATGGCTACACCTTC. Protein product: CASSLGPGQGAYGYTF.

The chain joins TRBV15 to TRBJ2-7, with 7 bases lining up with TRBD2. The CDR3 consists of 16 residues. Germline CDR1 reads LNHNV; CDR2 reads YYDKDF (reference sequence). Losses at the gene ends were 4 bases for V and 0 bases for J; bases not matched to a gene: 9. CDR3 nucleotide sequence: TGTGCCACCAGCACCAGACGAGCGGGGACCTCCTACGAGCAGTACTTC. This codes for CATSTRRAGTSYEQYF.

The rearrangement joins TRBV19 to TRBJ1-5; 9 bases align to TRBD1. This CDR3 comprises 19 residues. Germline CDR1 reads LNHDA; CDR2 reads SQIVND (reference sequence). The V and J ends lost 7 bases and 1 base, in that order; junction bases with no gene match: 17. The DNA for the CDR3 is TGTGCCAGTACCATCCCGGGACAGGGATTAGGGATGAGCAATCAGCCCCAGCATTTT. It encodes CASTIPGQGLGMSNQPQHF.

The chain has TRBV4-1 and TRBJ2-3, with 7 bases fitting TRBD1. Trimming cost V 0 bases and J 6 bases; bases outside gene matches: 6. CDR1 is MGHRA, CDR2 YSYEKL, per germline. The CDR3 has 15 amino acids. DNA for the CDR3: TGCGCCAGCAGCCAAGATTACAGGGGCCCGGATACGCAGTATTTT. It translates to CASSQDYRGPDTQYF.

V usage is TRBV7-5 and J usage is TRBJ1-1; TRBD1, the table's D call, lacks a check against the DNA. TRBV7-5 is a documented pseudogene. The CDR3 loop spans 14 amino acids. CDR3 DNA sequence: TGTGCCAGAAACTTGAATGACAGGAACACTGAAGCTTTCTTT. Protein sequence: CARNLNDRNTEAFF.